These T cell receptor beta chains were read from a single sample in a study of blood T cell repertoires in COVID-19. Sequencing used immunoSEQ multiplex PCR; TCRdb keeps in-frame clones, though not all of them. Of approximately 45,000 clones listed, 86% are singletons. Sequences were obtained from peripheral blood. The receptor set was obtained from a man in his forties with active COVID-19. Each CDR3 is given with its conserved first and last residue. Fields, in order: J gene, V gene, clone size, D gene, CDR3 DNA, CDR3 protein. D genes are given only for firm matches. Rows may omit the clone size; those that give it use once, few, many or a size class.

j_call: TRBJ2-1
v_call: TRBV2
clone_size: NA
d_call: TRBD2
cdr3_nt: TGTGCCAGCAGTGACACTAGCGACGATAATGAGCAGTTCTTC
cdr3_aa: CASSDTSDDNEQFF

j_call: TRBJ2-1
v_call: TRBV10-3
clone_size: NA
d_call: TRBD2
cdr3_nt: TGTGCCATCAGTGAGCCTTCGCGGGAGGGAATGAGGGGGTGGCAGTTCTTC
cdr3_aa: CAISEPSREGMRGWQFF

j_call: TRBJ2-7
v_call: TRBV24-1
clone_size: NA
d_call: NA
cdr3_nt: TGTGCCACCAGTGACCGATCTAGCTACCTCGTGAACGAGCAGTACTTC
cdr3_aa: CATSDRSSYLVNEQYF

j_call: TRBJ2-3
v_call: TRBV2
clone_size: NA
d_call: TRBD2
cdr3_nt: TGTGCCAGCAGCAACCAGGGGGGTAGCGGGAGTTCAACAGATACGCAGTATTTT
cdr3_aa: CASSNQGGSGSSTDTQYF

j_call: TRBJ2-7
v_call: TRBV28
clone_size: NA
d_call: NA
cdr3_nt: TGTGCCAGCAGTCCCCTTGTCTCAGGTCCGTCCTACGAGCAGTACTTC
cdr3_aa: CASSPLVSGPSYEQYF

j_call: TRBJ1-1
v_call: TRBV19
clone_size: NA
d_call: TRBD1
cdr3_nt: TGTGCCAGTAGTATAAGGACAGGGCCCACTGAAGCTTTCTTT
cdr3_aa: CASSIRTGPTEAFF

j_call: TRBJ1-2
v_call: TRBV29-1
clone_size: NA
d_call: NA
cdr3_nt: TGCAGCGTTGAACTCGGGGAGGATGGCTACACCTTC
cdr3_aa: CSVELGEDGYTF

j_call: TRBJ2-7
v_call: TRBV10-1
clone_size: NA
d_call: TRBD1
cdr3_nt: TGCGCCAGCAGTGAAGGGACAGGGGTCTACGAGCAGTACTTC
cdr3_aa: CASSEGTGVYEQYF

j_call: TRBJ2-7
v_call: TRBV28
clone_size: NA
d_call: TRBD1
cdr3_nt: TGTGCCAGCAGTTCTAGGACAGGGGGCATATACGAGCAGTACTTC
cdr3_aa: CASSSRTGGIYEQYF

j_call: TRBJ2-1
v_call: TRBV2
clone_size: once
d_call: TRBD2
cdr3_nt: TGTGCCAGCATCCCGGGACTAGCGGTAAACAATGAGCAGTTCTTC
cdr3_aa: CASIPGLAVNNEQFF

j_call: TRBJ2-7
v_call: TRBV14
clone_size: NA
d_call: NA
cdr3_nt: TGTGCCAGCAGCCAAGTCGGGGGGCGCGTACACGAGCAGTACTTC
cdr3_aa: CASSQVGGRVHEQYF

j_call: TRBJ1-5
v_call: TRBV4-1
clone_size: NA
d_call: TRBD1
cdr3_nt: TGCGCCAGCAGCCGCGAGATGGGACAGGGGGCGCGAAGCAATCAGCCCCAGCATTTT
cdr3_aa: CASSREMGQGARSNQPQHF

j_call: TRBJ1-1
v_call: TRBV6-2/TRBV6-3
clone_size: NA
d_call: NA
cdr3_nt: TGTGCCAGCAGTTTCCCACAGGGAAACACTGAAGCTTTCTTT
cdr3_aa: CASSFPQGNTEAFF

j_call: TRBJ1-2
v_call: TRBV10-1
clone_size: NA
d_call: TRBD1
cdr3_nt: TGCGCCAGCAGTGAGTTATGGACAGGGCGGGGAGATGGCTACACCTTC
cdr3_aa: CASSELWTGRGDGYTF

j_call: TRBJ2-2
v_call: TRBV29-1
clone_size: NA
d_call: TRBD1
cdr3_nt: TGCAGCGTGACCGGACAGGACGACGGCACCGGGGAGCTGTTTTTT
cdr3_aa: CSVTGQDDGTGELFF

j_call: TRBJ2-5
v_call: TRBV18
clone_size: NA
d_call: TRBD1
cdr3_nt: TGTGCCAGCTCACCCGGGACAGGGGGACAAGAGACCCAGTACTTC
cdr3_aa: CASSPGTGGQETQYF

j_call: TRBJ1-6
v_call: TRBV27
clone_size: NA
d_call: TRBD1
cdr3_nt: TGTGCCAGCAGTTCCGACAGGGGAGGATCACCCCTCCACTTT
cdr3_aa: CASSSDRGGSPLHF

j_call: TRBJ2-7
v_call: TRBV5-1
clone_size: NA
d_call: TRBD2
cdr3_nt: TGCGCCAGCAGCTTAGGGACTAGCGGCTACGAGCAGTACTTC
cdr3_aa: CASSLGTSGYEQYF

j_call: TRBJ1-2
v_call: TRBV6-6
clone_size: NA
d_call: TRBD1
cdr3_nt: TGTGCCAGCAGGAGGACAGGGGGCAACTATGGCTACACCTTC
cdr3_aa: CASRRTGGNYGYTF

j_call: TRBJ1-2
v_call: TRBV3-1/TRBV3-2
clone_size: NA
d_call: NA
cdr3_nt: TGTGCCAGCAGCCCGGAATCAGGGAATGGCTACACCTTC
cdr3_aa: CASSPESGNGYTF

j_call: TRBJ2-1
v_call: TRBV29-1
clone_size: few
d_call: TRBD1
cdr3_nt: TGCAGCACGGACAGGGGGGCCAATGAGCAGTTCTTC
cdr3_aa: CSTDRGANEQFF

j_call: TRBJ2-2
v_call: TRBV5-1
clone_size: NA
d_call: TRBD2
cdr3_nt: TGCGCCAGCAGCTTCGGACTAGCGGGGGGCACCGGGGAGCTGTTTTTT
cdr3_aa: CASSFGLAGGTGELFF

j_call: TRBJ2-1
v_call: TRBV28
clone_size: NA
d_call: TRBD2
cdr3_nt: TGTGCCAGCAGTTTCACGTCTAGCGGTTACAATGAGCAGTTCTTC
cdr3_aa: CASSFTSSGYNEQFF

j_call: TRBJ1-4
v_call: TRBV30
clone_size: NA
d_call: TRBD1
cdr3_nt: TGTGCCTGGAGTGGGACAGGGGACGCAACTAATGAAAAACTGTTTTTT
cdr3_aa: CAWSGTGDATNEKLFF

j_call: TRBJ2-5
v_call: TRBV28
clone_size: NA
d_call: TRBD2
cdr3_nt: TGTGCCAGCACGGAGGCGGGAGGGCCCCGGGAGACCCAGTACTTC
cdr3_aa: CASTEAGGPRETQYF

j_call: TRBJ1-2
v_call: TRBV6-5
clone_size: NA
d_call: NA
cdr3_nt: TGTGCCAGCAGTTCGGGAGGCAGCTTTGATGGCTACACCTTC
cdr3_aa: CASSSGGSFDGYTF

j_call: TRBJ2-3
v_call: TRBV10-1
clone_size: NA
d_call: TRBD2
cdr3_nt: TGCGCCAGCAGTGATGTACCCGGGGGGAACACAGATACGCAGTATTTT
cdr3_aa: CASSDVPGGNTDTQYF

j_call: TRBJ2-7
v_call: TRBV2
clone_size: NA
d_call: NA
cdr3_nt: TGTGCCAGCAGTGAAGGCCTCAGAGGGCCAAACTACGAGCAGTACTTC
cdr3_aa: CASSEGLRGPNYEQYF

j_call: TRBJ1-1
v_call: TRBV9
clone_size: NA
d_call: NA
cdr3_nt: TGTGCCAGCAGCCTCAGTGGGAACACTGAAGCTTTCTTT
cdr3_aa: CASSLSGNTEAFF

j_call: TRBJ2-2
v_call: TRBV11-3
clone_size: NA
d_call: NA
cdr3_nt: TGTGCCAGCAGCTTAGCGTCACCATTAGAGGGGGAGCTGTTTTTT
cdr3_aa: CASSLASPLEGELFF

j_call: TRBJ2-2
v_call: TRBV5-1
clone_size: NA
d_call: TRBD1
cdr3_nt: TGCGCCAGCAGCTCCACAGGGGACCCGAACACCGGGGAGCTGTTTTTT
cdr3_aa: CASSSTGDPNTGELFF

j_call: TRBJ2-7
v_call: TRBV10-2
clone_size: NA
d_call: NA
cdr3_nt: TGCGCCAGCAGTGTCGGCGGTTTAGTTCCCTCCTACGAGCAGTACTTC
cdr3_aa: CASSVGGLVPSYEQYF

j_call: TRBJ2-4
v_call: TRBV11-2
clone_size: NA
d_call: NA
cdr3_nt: TGTGCCAGCAGCCTCGCGGTGGCAGGGATGAACATTCAGTACTTC
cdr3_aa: CASSLAVAGMNIQYF

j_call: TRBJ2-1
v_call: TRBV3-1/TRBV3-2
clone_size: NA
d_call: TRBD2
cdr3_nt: TGTGCCAGCAGCCAAGAGGTGAGGGTAGCGGGCAATGAGCAGTTCTTC
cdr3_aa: CASSQEVRVAGNEQFF

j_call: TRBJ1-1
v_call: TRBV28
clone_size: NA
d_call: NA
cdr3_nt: TGTGCCAGCAGTCAAACAGGGATCCGCACTGAAGCTTTCTTT
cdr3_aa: CASSQTGIRTEAFF

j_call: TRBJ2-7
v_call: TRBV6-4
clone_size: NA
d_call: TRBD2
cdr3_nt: TGTGCCAGCCCTAGCGGGAGGTTACCCTACGAGCAGTACTTC
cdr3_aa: CASPSGRLPYEQYF

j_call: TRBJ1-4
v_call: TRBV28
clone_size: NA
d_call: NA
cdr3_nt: TGTGCCAGCAGTTTTCGGAGATATCTAGAAAAACTGTTTTTT
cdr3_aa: CASSFRRYLEKLFF

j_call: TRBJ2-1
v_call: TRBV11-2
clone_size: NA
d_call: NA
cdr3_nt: TGTGCCAGCACCCAGGTACGGGCGGGTAACAATGAGCAGTTCTTC
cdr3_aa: CASTQVRAGNNEQFF

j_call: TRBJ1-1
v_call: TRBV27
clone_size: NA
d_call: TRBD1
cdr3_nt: TGTGCCAGCAGAAGGGGGGACAGACTAAACACTGAAGCTTTCTTT
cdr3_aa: CASRRGDRLNTEAFF

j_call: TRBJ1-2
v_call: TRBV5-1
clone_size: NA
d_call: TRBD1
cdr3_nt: TGCGCCAGCAGCTTGTCGACCGGAGGGGGCCAGCATAACTATGGCTACACCTTC
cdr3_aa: CASSLSTGGGQHNYGYTF

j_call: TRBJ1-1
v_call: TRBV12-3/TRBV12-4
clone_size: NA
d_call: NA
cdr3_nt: TGTGCCACTCGACTGGGGGGGTTAACTGAAGCTTTCTTT
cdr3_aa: CATRLGGLTEAFF

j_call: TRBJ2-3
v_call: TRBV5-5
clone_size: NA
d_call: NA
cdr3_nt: TGTGCCAGCAGCCAGGGACAAGGCACAGATACGCAGTATTTT
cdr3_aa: CASSQGQGTDTQYF

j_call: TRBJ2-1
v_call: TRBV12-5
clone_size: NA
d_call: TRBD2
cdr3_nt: TGTGCTAGTGGTTCGGGACTAGAGCAGTTCTTC
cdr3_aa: CASGSGLEQFF

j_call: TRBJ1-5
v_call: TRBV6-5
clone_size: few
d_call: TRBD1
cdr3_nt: TGTGCCAGCAGGGACAGGGCTCAAGAGGAGGCCCAGCATTTT
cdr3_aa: CASRDRAQEEAQHF

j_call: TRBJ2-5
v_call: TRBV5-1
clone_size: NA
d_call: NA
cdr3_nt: TGCGCCAGCAGCGCGGGGAGAGAGACCCAGTACTTC
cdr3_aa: CASSAGRETQYF

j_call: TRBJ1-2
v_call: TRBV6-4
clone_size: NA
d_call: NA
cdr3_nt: TGTGCCAGTAAACCGGGGAGTAGGGGAGGTGGCTACACCTTC
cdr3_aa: CASKPGSRGGGYTF

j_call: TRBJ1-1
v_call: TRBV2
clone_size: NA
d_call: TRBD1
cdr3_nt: TGTGCCAGCTTACGACAGGGGGGGAACACTGAAGCTTTCTTT
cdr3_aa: CASLRQGGNTEAFF

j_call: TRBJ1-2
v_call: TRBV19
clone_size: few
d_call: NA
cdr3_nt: TGTGCCAGTACCCAGGAGGGTGGCTACACCTTC
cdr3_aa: CASTQEGGYTF

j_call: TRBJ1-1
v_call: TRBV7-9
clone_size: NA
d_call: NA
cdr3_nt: TGTGCCAGCAGCTTAGTGCGGGGCACCTCTTCTGAAGCTTTCTTT
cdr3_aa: CASSLVRGTSSEAFF

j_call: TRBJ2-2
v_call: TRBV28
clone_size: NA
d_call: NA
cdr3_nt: TGTGCCAGCAGTTTACTAGTCCTCCGGGCAGGGGGGACCGGGGAGCTGTTTTTT
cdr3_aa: CASSLLVLRAGGTGELFF

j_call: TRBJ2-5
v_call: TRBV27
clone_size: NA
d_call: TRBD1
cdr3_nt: TGTGCCAGCAGTTCCCGGACAGGGGGTAGAGAGACCCAGTACTTC
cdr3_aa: CASSSRTGGRETQYF

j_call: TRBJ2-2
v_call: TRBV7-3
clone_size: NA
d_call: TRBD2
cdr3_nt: TGTGCCAGCAGCCTAGGGACTAGCAACACCGGGGAGCTGTTTTTT
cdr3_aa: CASSLGTSNTGELFF

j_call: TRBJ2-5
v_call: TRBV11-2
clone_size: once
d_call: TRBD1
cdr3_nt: TGTGCCAGCAGAGGGACAGGCCAAGAGACCCAGTACTTC
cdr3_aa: CASRGTGQETQYF

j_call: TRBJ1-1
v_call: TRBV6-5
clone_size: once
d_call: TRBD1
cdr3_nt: TGTGCCAGCAGTTACACCCTGACAGGGGGAGGAACTGAAGCTTTCTTT
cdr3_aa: CASSYTLTGGGTEAFF

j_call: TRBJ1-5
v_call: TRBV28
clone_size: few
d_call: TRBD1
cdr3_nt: TGTGCCAGCCGCAATTATAGGACAGGGAATCAGCCCCAGCATTTT
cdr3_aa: CASRNYRTGNQPQHF

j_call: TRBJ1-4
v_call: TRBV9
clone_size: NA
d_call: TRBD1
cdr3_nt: TGTGCCAGCAGCTCCGGACAGGGTGTGTCTAATGAAAAACTGTTTTTT
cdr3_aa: CASSSGQGVSNEKLFF